This T cell receptor beta chain was sequenced during a study of blood T cell repertoires in COVID-19. Looking at the study overall: The United States, Italy and Spain were the sources of the acute and convalescent COVID-19 samples. T cells, B-cell-depleted T cells, or PBMCs supplied cDNA or gDNA.

Source study methods: Amplification of reference gene primers was used by the study to estimate nucleated cell counts. Some clones are missing from TCRdb's copy, which holds only in-frame ones; the method was immunoSEQ multiplex PCR. V, J and clone size are taken as reported in that table, and D and trimming were inferred from the DNA itself. The sample shows tens of thousands of clones, under 85% of them seen only once. The J segment lost 7 bases and the V segment lost 4 bases, leaving 19 bases of the junction unmatched. The CDR3 length is 17 residues. Germline V gives CDR1 LNHDA, CDR2 SQIVND (reference sequence).

The clonotype comes from an elderly woman with active or convalescent COVID-19. Sequencing was carried out using peripheral blood. The rearrangement joins TRBV19 to TRBJ2-7; 7 bases match TRBD1. This CDR3 reads CASSRGQKNTIPREQYF. CDR3 nucleotides: TGTGCCAGTAGTAGGGGACAGAAGAATACAATCCCGCGAGAGCAGTACTTC.